The 5 T cell receptor beta chains below were found in one sample sequenced in a study of blood T cell repertoires in COVID-19 (TCRdb year 2020). The library was produced with the immunoSEQ multiplex PCR assay. In TCRdb, the immuneACCESS table is reduced to in-frame sequences with V and J assigned. These tables do not hold every clone; where another copy was compared, an unresolved V gene accounts for under half, and the others remain unexplained. For this sample the table gives some 250,000 clones, of which roughly 77% were detected only once. Jointly, the top ten make up around 3.4% of the sample. Input material: peripheral blood. All receptors come from a woman at least 80 years old with acute or convalescent COVID-19.

The rearrangement joins TRBV12-5 to TRBJ2-1; D may be TRBD2 (5 bases). Germline CDR1 is LGHNT and CDR2 is FRNRAP. Trimming pared 6 bases from V and 2 bases from J, leaving 5 bases between. The CDR3 loop spans 12 amino acids. CDR3 coding DNA: TGTGCTAGTGGCGGGACCTACAATGAGCAGTTCTTC. This sequence encodes CASGGTYNEQFF.

This sequence joins TRBV19 and TRBJ1-2, with 9 positions matching TRBD1. The CDR3 has 13 amino acids. The ends lost 7 bases at V and 3 bases at J; junction bases unmatched: 3. Germline assignment: CDR1 LNHDA and CDR2 SQIVND (reference sequence). CDR3 nucleotides: TGTGCCAGTAACAGGGGGCAGGACTATGGCTACACCTTC. It codes for CASNRGQDYGYTF.

The chain recombines TRBV10-3 with TRBJ1-3, with 8 bases aligning to TRBD1. CDR3 size: 13 residues. After removal of 7 bases from V and 3 bases from J, the junction contained 2 bases not matched to a gene. Germline lookup yields CDR1 ENHRY and CDR2 SYGVKD. The CDR3 is CAIKDRDGNTIYF. The DNA of the CDR3 is TGTGCCATCAAGGACAGGGATGGAAACACCATATATTTT.

The rearrangement links TRBV10-1 to TRBJ2-1; D unresolved. Deletions cut 4 bases from V and 0 bases from J, with 10 bases between. This CDR3 has 15 residues. Germline values: CDR1 WNHNN, CDR2 SYGVQD (reference sequence). This CDR3 reads CASSVTASSYNEQFF. The CDR3 DNA reads as TGCGCCAGCAGTGTTACGGCTAGCTCCTACAATGAGCAGTTCTTC.

The chain recombines TRBV5-6 with TRBJ1-2, with TRBD1 as a possible D gene (5 bases). The V end lost 0 bases, the J end lost 5 bases, and 11 bases lay between the germline ends. The CDR3 loop spans 14 amino acids. The germline CDR1 and CDR2 sequences are SGHDT and YYEEEE. The CDR3 sequence is CASSLGRTHYGYTF. The CDR3 nucleotides are TGTGCCAGCAGCTTGGGTCGGACACATTATGGCTACACCTTC.